This entry lists 18 T cell receptor beta chains sequenced from one sample in a study of blood T cell repertoires in COVID-19. Measured with immunoSEQ multiplex PCR; TCRdb has only the in-frame clones, and not every one. The sample includes about 170,000 clones, under 85% seen only once; the top ten take approximately 1.3%. The material sequenced was peripheral blood. These receptor sequences come from a man aged 55 to 70 who had recovered from COVID-19.

CDR3 in DNA: TGTGCCAGCAGCCTCATCCACGAGCAGTACTTC. Translated, it gives CASSLIHEQYF. The rearrangement uses TRBV7-8 and TRBJ2-7; D uncertain. The CDR3 has 11 amino acids. CDR1 is SGHVS and CDR2 is FQNEAQ in the germline V gene. The V gene lost 5 bases and the J gene lost 5 bases, with 7 bases spanning the gap.

The chain is built from TRBV2 and TRBJ1-5; 9 bases fit TRBD1. From germline, CDR1 is SNHLY and CDR2 FYNNEI. The CDR3 consists of 16 residues. V lost 6 bases, J lost 7 bases, and 13 bases stayed unmatched. DNA of the CDR3: TGTGCCAGCAGGTACGGGACAGGGAAGGAAGGCCAGCCCCAGCATTTT. Translation gives CASRYGTGKEGQPQHF.

The chain carries TRBV10-3 and TRBJ2-3; weak D call: TRBD1 (5 bases). Germline CDR1 reads ENHRY; CDR2 reads SYGVKD. This CDR3 contains 14 residues. Trimming shortened V by 2 bases and J by 1 base, and 7 bases separated the two germline ends. The CDR3 nucleotides are TGTGCCATCAGTGAGACAGGACGCACAGATACGCAGTATTTT. Protein sequence: CAISETGRTDTQYF.

This clone was seen a few times. This chain uses TRBV25-1 with TRBJ2-2, with D unclear. Germline assignment: CDR1 MGHDK and CDR2 SYGVNS. There are 12 residues in the CDR3. Between the trimmed V and J ends, which lost 7 bases and 3 bases, there was a span of 6 bases. For the CDR3, the DNA is TGTGCCAGCACCTACGACACCGGGGAGCTGTTTTTT. Protein product: CASTYDTGELFF.

V and J are TRBV24-1 and TRBJ2-1; 8 bases match TRBD1. The CDR3 runs 16 residues. Germline lookup yields CDR1 KGHDR and CDR2 SFDVKD. V trimming: 0 bases; J trimming: 8 bases; junction bases outside the gene matches: 8. The CDR3: CATSDLGQGARDEQFF. In DNA form, the CDR3 reads TGTGCCACCAGTGATTTGGGCCAGGGGGCGCGGGATGAGCAGTTCTTC.

The rearrangement uses TRBV2 and TRBJ2-7, with a weak D call TRBD1 (5 bases). This CDR3 is 14 amino acids long. CDR1 and CDR2 from the germline V gene are SNHLY and FYNNEI. V lost 4 bases to trimming and J lost 0 bases, with 10 bases between them. CDR3 sequence (DNA): TGTGCCAGCAGTGTGGCCAGGGACTCCTACGAGCAGTACTTC. Protein sequence: CASSVARDSYEQYF.

J is TRBJ2-5 and V is TRBV6-1; D not resolved. The CDR3 covers 16 residues. Per the germline V gene, CDR1 is MNHNS and CDR2 is SASEGT. The ends were cut back, 1 base at V and 5 bases at J, with 17 bases in the middle. The CDR3 loop reads CASSEVRSSYVETQYF. The CDR3 DNA reads TGTGCCAGCAGTGAAGTCCGGAGTTCCTATGTGGAGACCCAGTACTTC.

The chain links TRBV6-5 to TRBJ1-2; unclear D gene. Germline CDR1 reads MNHEY; CDR2 reads SVGAGI. Trimming took off 0 bases at V and 8 bases at J, with 7 bases between the two ends. The CDR3 sequence is 12 residues long. The CDR3 nucleotides read TGTGCCAGCAGTTACTCGGGAGTCGGCTACACCTTC. This codes for CASSYSGVGYTF.

J is TRBJ2-7 and V is TRBV18; TRBD2 agrees at 10 bases. The germline V gene encodes CDR1 KGHSH and CDR2 LQKENI. The CDR3 length is 16 residues. J gave up 4 bases and V 0 bases, and 6 bases lay outside the gene matches. Written as DNA, the CDR3 is TGTGCCAGCTCACCACCGGTACTAGCGGGGCGTTACGAGCAGTACTTC. Residues: CASSPPVLAGRYEQYF.

This sequence joins TRBV5-1 and TRBJ2-5; possible D gene TRBD1, 5 bases. This CDR3 has 15 residues. Trimming removed 0 bases at V and 2 bases at J, with 11 bases between. CDR1 and CDR2 from the germline V gene are SGHRS and YFSETQ. The CDR3 nucleotides read TGCGCCAGCAGCTTGGTTTCAGGGCGGCAAGAGACCCAGTACTTC. Amino acids: CASSLVSGRQETQYF.

This clone was seen only a few times. The chain joins TRBV27 to TRBJ1-2; a weak D match, TRBD1 (6 bases). Germline CDR1 and CDR2: MNHEY and SMNVEV (reference sequence). This CDR3 is 15 amino acids long. The ends were cut back, 5 bases at V and 7 bases at J, with 20 bases in the middle. This CDR3 is CASSPLNRVRGGYTF. CDR3 DNA sequence: TGTGCCAGCAGTCCGCTCAACAGGGTTCGAGGTGGCTACACCTTC.

This clone has just one count. The V gene is TRBV7-3, the J gene TRBJ1-1; D not resolved. The CDR3 consists of 14 residues. Germline CDR1 SGHTA, CDR2 FQGTGA. Trimming took 5 bases from V and 0 from J, leaving 10 bases between them. CDR3 nucleotides: TGTGCCAGCAGCCCGGGTCTCCTGAACACTGAAGCTTTCTTT. Amino acid sequence: CASSPGLLNTEAFF.

J is TRBJ2-7 and V is TRBV23-1; TRBD1 matches 11 bases. TRBV23-1 is labeled an ORF, and its function is uncertain. The CDR3 spans 14 residues. Trimming took 6 bases from V and 0 from J; bases not matched to a gene: 1. The CDR3, as DNA: TGCGCCAGCAGGGACAGGGGGCCCTCCTACGAGCAGTACTTC. Protein product: CASRDRGPSYEQYF.

This clone has more than one count but fewer than ten. The V gene is TRBV6-5, the J gene TRBJ1-4; TRBD1 agrees at 10 bases. This CDR3 is 14 amino acids long. The germline gives CDR1 MNHEY, CDR2 SVGAGI. Trimming removed 6 bases from V and 8 bases from J; junction bases left unmatched: 6. CDR3 amino acids: CASRDRGEGEKLFF. CDR3 nucleotide sequence: TGTGCCAGCAGGGACAGGGGGGAAGGGGAAAAACTGTTTTTT.

The chain recombines TRBV5-1 with TRBJ2-3; the match to TRBD2 covers 9 bases. CDR3 size: 15 residues. The junction had 6 bases not matched to a gene; V was cut back by 7 bases and J by 0 bases. Germline V gene lookup returns CDR1 SGHRS and CDR2 YFSETQ. The CDR3 nucleotides are TGCGCCAGCGTCGTTACTAGCGGGAGCACAGATACGCAGTATTTT. Translating gives CASVVTSGSTDTQYF.

The chain links TRBV24-1 to TRBJ2-3; 11 bases align to TRBD2. V was clipped by 3 bases and J by 5 bases; unmatched bases: 9. The germline V gene has CDR1 KGHDR and CDR2 SFDVKD. There are 17 residues in the CDR3. The CDR3 DNA reads TGTGCCACCAGTGATACAAATAGCGGGGGGGCTAGAGATACGCAGTATTTT. It codes for CATSDTNSGGARDTQYF.

CDR3 sequence: CASSQLRDRGQNIQYF. CDR3 sequence (DNA): TGTGCCAGCAGCCAACTCCGCGACAGGGGTCAAAACATTCAGTACTTC. The rearrangement uses TRBV4-2 and TRBJ2-4; 8 bases line up with TRBD1. CDR1 is LGHNA and CDR2 is YNFKEQ in the germline V gene. V shed 2 bases, J shed 5 bases, and the junction held 8 bases outside the gene matches. This CDR3 spans 16 amino acids.

The chain joins TRBV2 to TRBJ2-1; no firm D call. The V end was cut by 6 bases, the J end by 3 bases, with 12 bases between. There are 14 residues in the CDR3. CDR1 and CDR2 (germline): SNHLY, FYNNEI. The CDR3 coding sequence is TGTGCCAGCAGCGGTTTCGGAGACTACAATGAGCAGTTCTTC. It specifies CASSGFGDYNEQFF.